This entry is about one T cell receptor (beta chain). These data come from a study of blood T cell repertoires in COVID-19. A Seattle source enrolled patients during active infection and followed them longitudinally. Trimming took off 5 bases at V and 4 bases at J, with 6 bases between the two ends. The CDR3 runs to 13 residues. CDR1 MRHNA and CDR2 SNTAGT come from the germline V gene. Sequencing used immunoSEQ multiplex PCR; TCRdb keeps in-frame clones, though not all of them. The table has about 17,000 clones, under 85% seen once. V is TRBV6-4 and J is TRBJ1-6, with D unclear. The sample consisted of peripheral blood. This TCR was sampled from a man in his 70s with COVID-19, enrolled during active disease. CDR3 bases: TGTGCCAGCAGTTACAGTTATAATTCACCCCTCCACTTT. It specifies CASSYSYNSPLHF.